The T cell receptor beta chain described here comes from a study of T cells in Graves' hyperthyroidism and ophthalmopathy. This clonotype was seen many times. Its specificity is not known. A lack of ophthalmopathy progression within 18 months defined stable Graves' hyperthyroidism. This CDR3 is built from 14 residues. Germline values: CDR1 MNHEY, CDR2 SVGAGI. Trimming left V 1 base short and J 3 bases short, with 9 bases between. Amplified regions were TCR beta CDR3 sequences from RNA transcripts. A set of HTBI primers served as the primers for a first-round RT-PCR of the TCR CDR3. TCRdb used MiXCR to reprocess the multiplex PCR reads, holding one entry per CDR3 protein. The data hold a few hundred thousand distinct CDR3 sequences, with 20% to 25% observed a single time. Study findings and constraints: Stable hyperthyroidism was separated from ophthalmopathy by a model based on 13 V-J features.

The sample taken for sequencing was blood. The chain carries TRBV6-5 and TRBJ1-1; tentatively, D is TRBD1 (5 bases). The clonotype was recovered from a man aged 18 to 29 with Graves' hyperthyroidism. The CDR3: CASSYLTRDTEAFF. CDR3 nucleotides: TGTGCCAGCAGTTACTTGACCAGGGACACTGAAGCTTTCTTT.